This T cell receptor (beta chain) was found in a study of blood T cells in healthy people across ages (dated by TCRdb to between 2014 and 2017). Study-level background: Template switching captured roughly one uniquely barcoded TCR beta cDNA molecule per two T cells in model experiments. To avoid experimental bias, donors of different ages were distributed randomly across sequencing lanes. The donors were divided into four age groups: young (average approximately 16 years), middle-aged (approximately 39), aged (62) and long-lived (more than 75). The study analyzed two additional independent replicas of 1 million unique cDNA reads from the same blood draw for two donors, one aged 18 to 29 and one aged 80 or older. Using deep sequencing normalized with unique cDNA molecular identifiers, the study measured how TCR beta repertoire diversity changes with age. Overall study results and their limits: Estimates of total diversity based on one million sequenced T cells were regarded as lower bounds and as underestimates. Because the CMV infection status of the donors was unknown, age-related changes in expanded clonotypes may potentially have been confounded. Because profiling used bulk unsorted PBMCs, naive and antigen-experienced compartments could not be compared conclusively. A strong correlation was found between observed TCR beta diversity and the percentage of naive T cells measured by flow cytometry. Observed TCR beta diversity per million T cells fell roughly linearly with age, and a significant reduction was already apparent by age roughly 40. Compared with the aged group, the long-lived group had more naive CD4+ T cells, fewer expanded clones and increased TCR diversity, suggesting age selection.

The method was 5' RACE. Sequenced using an Illumina HiSeq 2500. A second PCR of about 6 to 12 cycles was run with a J-beta primer mix and a sample-barcoded 5' primer. A unique molecular identifier was introduced onto each TCR beta cDNA molecule by a template-switch 5' adaptor carrying 12 random nucleotides. Each sample yielded at least 2.5 million CDR3-containing paired-end reads. The Mint cDNA synthesis kit, primed by a TRBC-specific oligonucleotide, was used to synthesize first-strand cDNA from all RNA. After uracil-DNA glycosylase treatment, a first 18-cycle PCR used universal primers M1SS and BC2_uni_R on all cDNA. The paper's processing steps were these. For normalization, 1 million high-quality reads, each with a distinct molecular identifier, were randomly selected from each sample. Reads with shared molecular identifiers were discarded instead of being binned into consensus sequences. CDR3 identification, clonotype clustering and error correction used MiTCR with a Q25 quality threshold and the strictest error-elimination algorithm. Lower-bound total TCR beta diversity was estimated with a nonparametric unseen species model using Euler transformation. TCRdb applied fastp at Q25 and MiXCR to the public reads, then kept only in-frame beta chains. A single entry per CDR3 protein holds the most common genes and DNA from its merged rows. None of the V and J calls come from the authors' own analysis; TCRdb made them. In this sample the table shows approximately 680,000 distinct CDR3 sequences, roughly 30% of which occur a single time. Over 15% of the sample rests with the top ten.

Donors were 40 or so systemically healthy Caucasian individuals from Russia aged roughly 6 to 100 years. Each donor gave 9.5 to 10 milliliters of peripheral blood, drawn into EDTA-treated Vacutainer tubes. Ficoll-Paque density-gradient centrifugation was used to isolate PBMCs, with at least 6 million per sample. Trizol reagent was used to extract total RNA from the PBMCs, yielding at least 5 micrograms per sample. For every donor, an aliquot of PBMCs went through flow cytometry to measure the percentages of naive CD45RAhigh/CD27high T cells. Deletion took 4 bases off V and 7 bases off J, with a span of 14 bases between the germline ends. Including cysteine and phenylalanine, the CDR3 has 13 amino acids. The DNA shown is the 39-base CDR3, in frame from base 1. Taken from the germline V gene, the CDR1 and CDR2 loops are SGHTA and FQGTGA. This clonotype has at least ten counts. The specificity of this receptor is unknown. Within one base of it there is no much larger clone, and no base qualities were kept.

The receptor comes from a woman over 75 in good health. Donor details come from another sample of the same person, matched by shared clones. The V gene is TRBV7-3 and the J gene is TRBJ2-7; TRBD1 could be the D gene, as 6 bases match. The source material was blood. The nucleotide sequence is given as TGTGCCAGCAGCTCGAACAGGGCTACGGAGCAGTACTTC. It specifies CASSSNRATEQYF.